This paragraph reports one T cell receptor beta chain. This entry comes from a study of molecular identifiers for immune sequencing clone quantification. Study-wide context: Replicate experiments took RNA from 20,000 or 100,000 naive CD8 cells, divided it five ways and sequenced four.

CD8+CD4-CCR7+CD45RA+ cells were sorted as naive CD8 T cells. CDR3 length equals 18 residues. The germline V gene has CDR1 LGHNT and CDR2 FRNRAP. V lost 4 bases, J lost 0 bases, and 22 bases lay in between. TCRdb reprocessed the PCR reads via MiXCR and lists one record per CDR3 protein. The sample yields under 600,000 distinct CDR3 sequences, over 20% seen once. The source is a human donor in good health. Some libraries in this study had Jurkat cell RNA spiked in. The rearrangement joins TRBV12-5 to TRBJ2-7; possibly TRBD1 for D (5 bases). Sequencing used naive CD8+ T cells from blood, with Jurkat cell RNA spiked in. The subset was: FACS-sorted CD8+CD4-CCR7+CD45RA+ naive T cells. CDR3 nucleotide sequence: TGTGCTAGTGGTTCTGAGGCCCTGACAGTGCATAGCTCCTACGAGCAGTACTTC. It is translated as CASGSEALTVHSSYEQYF.